Detailed here is one T cell receptor (beta chain). The sample has other DNA sequences that encode this CDR3 too. The data belong to a study of cytomegalovirus exposure and HLA in healthy donors. TCRdb's table, derived via immunoSEQ multiplex PCR, lists solely in-frame clones and lacks some. The sample holds 200,000 to 300,000 clones, about 90% seen once. The germline CDR1 and CDR2 sequences are SGDLS and YYNGEE. This CDR3 is built from 14 residues. V lost 0 bases and J lost 1, with 7 bases in between. The chain links TRBV9 to TRBJ2-5, with D maybe TRBD2 (5 bases). The material sequenced was PBMCs. The sequence was collected from a woman between 25 and 40 years old in good health and CMV-seronegative. The CDR3 spells CASSVEAGQETQYF. In DNA, the CDR3 is TGTGCCAGCAGCGTAGAGGCGGGCCAAGAGACCCAGTACTTC. Complete variable domain (other parts from reference TRBV9 and TRBJ2-5): DSGVTQTPKHLITATGQRVTLRCSPRSGDLSVYWYQQSLDQGLQFLIQYYNGEERAKGNILERFSAQQFPDLHSELNLSSLELGDSALYFCASSVEAGQETQYFGPGTRLLVL.